Below are 19 T cell receptor beta chains sequenced from a single sample in a study of glioma-infiltrating T cells after dendritic cell vaccination (dated by TCRdb to the mid-2010s). Sample time point, as interpreted from the label and publication: after dendritic cell vaccination, including at tumor progression/relapse. Libraries were made using the immunoSEQ multiplex PCR assay. Sourced from immuneACCESS, this table was stored by TCRdb with only in-frame sequences that have V and J called. A share of the clones is absent; for the studies checked, an unresolved V gene accounts for under half, and the remainder has no known explanation. For this sample the table gives 100,000 or so clones, of which 80% were detected only once. The biggest ten clones account for 5% to 7% of the sample. Sample: blood, taken after dendritic cell vaccination. The receptors stem from a human donor with glioblastoma.

This clone was counted between two and nine times. The V gene is TRBV2, the J gene TRBJ2-3; D may be TRBD2 (6 bases). Trimming removed 7 bases at V and 6 bases at J, with 14 bases between. The CDR3 extends over 13 amino acids. Germline V gene sequence: CDR1 SNHLY, CDR2 FYNNEI. The DNA of the CDR3 is TGTGCCAGCAACACGGTGAGCGGGGATACGCAGTATTTT. Residues: CASNTVSGDTQYF.

The rearrangement joins TRBV19 to TRBJ1-4; tentative D call: TRBD1 (6 bases). The V end lost 5 bases, the J end lost 7 bases, and 11 bases lay between the germline ends. Germline V gene data show CDR1 as LNHDA and CDR2 as SQIVND (reference sequence). CDR3 length equals 13 residues. The DNA for the CDR3 is TGTGCCAGTAGTGATTCAGGGGTTGAAAAACTGTTTTTT. This sequence encodes CASSDSGVEKLFF.

This clone was picked up a small number of times. The chain has TRBV10-3 and TRBJ1-1, with TRBD1 matching over 11 bases. V was pared by 6 bases and J by 3 bases, with 9 bases of the junction left unmatched. The germline V gene encodes CDR1 ENHRY and CDR2 SYGVKD. The CDR3 sequence is 16 residues long. The CDR3 DNA follows: TGTGCCATCAGAGGACAGGGGGCCCTTCTGGACACTGAAGCTTTCTTT. Translating it yields CAIRGQGALLDTEAFF.

The chain uses TRBV2 and TRBJ2-3; D is undetermined. The CDR3 contains 14 residues. Per the germline V gene, CDR1 is SNHLY and CDR2 is FYNNEI. V lost 9 bases and J 0 bases, leaving 13 bases between the germline ends. CDR3 loop: CARVKSASTDTQYF. CDR3 coding DNA: TGTGCCAGGGTAAAAAGCGCTAGCACAGATACGCAGTATTTT.

The chain joins TRBV5-1 to TRBJ2-1, with a weak D call TRBD2 (6 bases). Germline-derived CDR1 and CDR2 are SGHRS and YFSETQ. CDR3 length: 14 residues. Trimming removed 4 bases at V and 6 bases at J, with 14 bases between. For the CDR3, the DNA is TGCGCCAGCAGCAGGTTAGCGGACCCCAATGAGCAGTTCTTC. Translation gives CASSRLADPNEQFF.

This rearrangement joins TRBV6-1 to TRBJ2-1; possible D gene TRBD2, 7 bases. CDR1 and CDR2 (germline): MNHNS, SASEGT. V was cut by 1 base and J by 9 bases, with 25 bases left in between. The CDR3 has 18 residues. CDR3 in amino acids: CASSEVYRGRVDGGEQFF. For the CDR3, the DNA is TGTGCCAGCAGTGAAGTATATAGGGGGAGGGTGGACGGCGGTGAGCAGTTCTTC.

V is TRBV4-1 and J is TRBJ2-4; TRBD1 agrees at 7 bases. Trimming cost V 3 bases and J 0 bases; bases outside gene matches: 20. CDR3 length equals 21 residues. Germline values: CDR1 MGHRA, CDR2 YSYEKL. Here the CDR3 DNA reads TGCGCCAGCAGCCATCCCCCCGGGAACAGGGGCACCTCTGTAGCCAAAAACATTCAGTACTTC. It translates to CASSHPPGNRGTSVAKNIQYF.

This sequence joins TRBV6-1 and TRBJ2-7, with 7 bases fitting TRBD1. Trimming cost V 6 bases and J 1 base; bases outside gene matches: 9. CDR1 is MNHNS, CDR2 SASEGT, per germline. CDR3 length equals 15 residues. CDR3 DNA: TGTGCCAGCAGGCCTTCAGGGGGTAGATCCTACGAGCAGTACTTC. As protein: CASRPSGGRSYEQYF.

The chain uses TRBV6-5 and TRBJ1-1; D uncertain. The length of the CDR3 is 15 residues. Trimming removed 4 bases at V and 1 base at J, with 13 bases between. In germline, CDR1 is MNHEY, CDR2 SVGAGI. CDR3 region: CASSSLGVGNTEAFF. The DNA of the CDR3 is TGTGCCAGCAGTTCCCTCGGGGTAGGGAACACTGAAGCTTTCTTT.

The chain uses TRBV4-1 and TRBJ1-5, with D perhaps TRBD1 (5 bases). The CDR3 contains 16 residues. Trimming shortened V by 0 bases and J by 4 bases, and 13 bases separated the two germline ends. CDR1 and CDR2 from the germline V gene are MGHRA and YSYEKL. The chain's CDR3 is CASSQDWQGGNQPQHF. The DNA for the CDR3 is TGCGCCAGCAGCCAAGATTGGCAGGGAGGGAATCAGCCCCAGCATTTT.

This clone has more than one count but fewer than ten. The CDR3 sequence is CASSPLPGDADTQYF. The CDR3 bases are TGTGCCAGCTCACCTTTACCGGGGGACGCAGATACGCAGTATTTT. V and J are TRBV18 and TRBJ2-3, with D possibly being TRBD2 (6 bases). Deletions cut 3 bases from V and 4 bases from J, with 14 bases between. The CDR3 is made up of 15 amino acids. CDR1 is KGHSH, CDR2 LQKENI, per germline.

This clone was seen ten or more times. CDR3: CASSSTPGQHTEAFF. The CDR3 DNA reads TGTGCCAGCAGCTCCACACCTGGACAGCACACTGAAGCTTTCTTT. The rearrangement uses TRBV5-6 and TRBJ1-1; a possible D gene is TRBD1 (6 bases). The CDR3 totals 15 residues. With 3 bases removed from V and 3 bases from J, the gap between germline ends came to 15 bases. Germline assignment: CDR1 SGHDT and CDR2 YYEEEE.

This clone was seen just once. The chain uses TRBV30 and TRBJ1-2, with TRBD1 matching 9 bases. Germline V gene lookup returns CDR1 GTSNPN and CDR2 SVGIG (reference sequence). This CDR3 region has 13 residues. With 2 bases clipped from V and 4 bases from J, the junction kept 2 bases outside the gene matches. The CDR3 DNA reads TGTGCCTGGAGTCAACAGGGGGCCTATGGCTACACCTTC. This sequence encodes CAWSQQGAYGYTF.

This chain connects TRBV6-5 to TRBJ1-5; possibly TRBD1 for D (6 bases). Germline V gene data show CDR1 as MNHEY and CDR2 as SVGAGI. The CDR3 is made up of 15 amino acids. Trimming stripped 6 bases from V and 3 bases from J, with 15 bases between. The CDR3 region has the DNA TGTGCCAGCAGGCCTCTCACAGGGAACAATCAGCCCCAGCATTTT. Protein: CASRPLTGNNQPQHF.

The V and J genes are TRBV2 and TRBJ2-4, with 7 bases that match TRBD1. Germline V gives CDR1 SNHLY, CDR2 FYNNEI. V lost 3 bases and J lost 8; bases outside the gene matches: 10. There are 15 residues in the CDR3. CDR3 in DNA: TGTGCCAGCAGTGAGACGACAGGGAAGGCGGACATTCAGTACTTC. Amino acid sequence: CASSETTGKADIQYF.

V is TRBV2 and J is TRBJ2-5, with TRBD1 as a possible D gene (5 bases). Trimming pared 2 bases from V and 7 bases from J, leaving 14 bases between. The germline V gene encodes CDR1 SNHLY and CDR2 FYNNEI. CDR3 length equals 14 residues. Written as DNA, the CDR3 is TGTGCCAGCAGTGAACCCTTCCAGGGTGGGACCCAGTACTTC. Translated: CASSEPFQGGTQYF.

The rearrangement joins TRBV7-8 to TRBJ2-3, with D possibly TRBD1 on 6 matching bases. The germline gives CDR1 SGHVS, CDR2 FQNEAQ. The CDR3 consists of 13 residues. V was shortened by 5 bases and J by 4 bases, with 10 bases between the two germline ends. CDR3 in amino acids: CASSQTGPDTQYF. The CDR3 coding sequence is TGTGCCAGCAGCCAAACAGGGCCAGATACGCAGTATTTT.

The rearrangement links TRBV4-1 to TRBJ2-7; 7 bases map to TRBD1. Germline V CDR1 and CDR2: MGHRA, YSYEKL. Trimming took 3 bases from V and 1 from J; bases not matched to a gene: 3. The CDR3 runs 14 residues. The CDR3 bases are TGCGCCAGCAGCCAGAGGACAGGATCCTACGAGCAGTACTTC. Its translation is CASSQRTGSYEQYF.

The chain is built from TRBV7-2 and TRBJ2-3, with D possibly matching TRBD2 (6 bases). Trimming shortened V by 5 bases and J by 2 bases, and 8 bases separated the two germline ends. The length of the CDR3 is 13 residues. Germline V lookup: CDR1 SGHTA, CDR2 FQGNSA. CDR3 in DNA: TGTGCCAGCAGCCAGGACTACACAGATACGCAGTATTTT. This gives the protein CASSQDYTDTQYF.